This is a list of T cell receptor beta chains from one sample in a study of OX40 agonist ivuxolimab in advanced cancers. The repertoire was sequenced with immunoSEQ multiplex PCR; TCRdb's copy has only in-frame clones and lacks some. The repertoire consists of tens of thousands of clones, with around 87% occurring once and the leading ten covering around 1.5%. Sequenced here: CD4+ or CD8+ T cells sorted from blood, sampled in a trial of the OX40 agonist ivuxolimab. Source of these receptors: an adult with an advanced solid tumor such as melanoma, head and neck, liver or kidney cancer. CDR3s include the opening cysteine and the closing phenylalanine or tryptophan.

TRBV29-1,TRBJ2-3,CSVVTSGRRTDTQYF
TRBV28,TRBJ2-1,CASSSTLAGSYNEQFF
TRBV2,TRBJ2-2,CASSIDRLTGELFF
TRBV5-8,TRBJ1-1,CASSLHRRPNTEAFF
TRBV5-4,TRBJ2-7,CASSLAEEQYF
TRBV2,TRBJ1-5,CASSGQTNQPQHF
TRBV6-5,TRBJ2-7,CASSYAGRDAYEQYF
TRBV7-8,TRBJ2-5,CASSLGGRETQYF
TRBV11-3,TRBJ2-3,CASSLGEGANTDTQYF
TRBV19,TRBJ2-1,CASQLAGGYNEQFF
TRBV29-1,TRBJ1-5,CSVGDQGGGQPQHF
TRBV5-6,TRBJ1-5,CASSFGTGVSNQPQHF
TRBV2,TRBJ2-5,CASSGEGSLQETQYF
TRBV11-3,TRBJ2-1,CASSLGQRYNEQFF
TRBV27,TRBJ1-1,CASTLNRGLNTEAFF
TRBV7-2,TRBJ2-1,CASSWDLYNEQFF
TRBV2,TRBJ2-1,CASSDSGTGTNEQFF
TRBV18,TRBJ2-3,CASSPALAGGDTQYF
TRBV5-1,TRBJ2-1,CASSLDGNEQFF
TRBV25-1,TRBJ1-4,CASSEYGAGSNEKLFF
TRBV11-2,TRBJ2-5,CASSISGTEETQYF
TRBV21-1,TRBJ1-2,CASSKGGGKYGYTF
TRBV11-3,TRBJ2-2,CASSLDRSGNTGELFF
TRBV5-1,TRBJ2-7,CASSLDPYYEQYF
TRBV6-4,TRBJ2-2,CASRIDNTATGELFF
TRBV6-5,TRBJ2-7,CASSRGTSGSYEQYF
TRBV27,TRBJ1-1,CASSSQGSYTEAFF
TRBV19,TRBJ2-1,CASSPRTSGSSEQFF
TRBV30,TRBJ2-7,CAWSVGQGADEQYF
TRBV9,TRBJ2-1,CASSGQDHNEQFF
TRBV7-8,TRBJ1-1,CASSLVNTNTEAFF
TRBV10-1,TRBJ2-1,CASSEGLGGWEQFF
TRBV4-1,TRBJ2-7,CASSDLGTSGRREQYF
TRBV2,TRBJ2-5,CASRGGRQETQYF